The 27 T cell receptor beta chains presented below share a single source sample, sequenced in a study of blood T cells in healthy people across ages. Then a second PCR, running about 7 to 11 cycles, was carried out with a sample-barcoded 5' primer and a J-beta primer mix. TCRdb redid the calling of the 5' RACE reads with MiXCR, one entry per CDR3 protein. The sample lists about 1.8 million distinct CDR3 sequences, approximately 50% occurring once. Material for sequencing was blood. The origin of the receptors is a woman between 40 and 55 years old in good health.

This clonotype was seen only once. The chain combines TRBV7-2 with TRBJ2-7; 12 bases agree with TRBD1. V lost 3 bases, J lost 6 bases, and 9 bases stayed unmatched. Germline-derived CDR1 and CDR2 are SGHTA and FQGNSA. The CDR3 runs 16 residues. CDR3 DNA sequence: TGTGCCAGCAGCTTGGTTCCCGGGACAGGGGGCCTCGAGCAGTACTTC. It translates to CASSLVPGTGGLEQYF.

CDR3 in amino acids: CSARDLVLAGGADNEQFF. DNA of the CDR3: TGCAGTGCTAGAGATTTGGTGCTAGCGGGGGGGGCTGACAATGAGCAGTTCTTC. V gene TRBV20-1 combines with J gene TRBJ2-1, with TRBD2 matching over 12 bases. V was pared by 0 bases and J by 5 bases, with 11 bases of the junction left unmatched. This CDR3 has 18 residues. CDR1 is DFQATT, CDR2 SNEGSKA, per germline (reference sequence).

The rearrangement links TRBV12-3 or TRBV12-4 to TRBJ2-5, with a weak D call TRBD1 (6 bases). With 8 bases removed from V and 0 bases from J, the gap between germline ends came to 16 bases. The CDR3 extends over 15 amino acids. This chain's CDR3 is CASGNGQHNQETQYF. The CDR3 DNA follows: TGTGCCAGCGGAAATGGACAGCACAACCAAGAGACCCAGTACTTC.

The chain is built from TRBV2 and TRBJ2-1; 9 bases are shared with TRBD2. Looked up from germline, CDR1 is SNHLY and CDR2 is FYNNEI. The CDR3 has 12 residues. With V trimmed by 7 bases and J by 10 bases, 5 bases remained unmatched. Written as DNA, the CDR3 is TGTGCCAGCATCCCCCTAGCGGGGGAGCAGTTCTTC. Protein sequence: CASIPLAGEQFF.

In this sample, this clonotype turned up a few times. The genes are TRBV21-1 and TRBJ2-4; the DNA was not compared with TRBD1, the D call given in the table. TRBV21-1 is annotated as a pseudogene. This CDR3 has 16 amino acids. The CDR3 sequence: CASSISGGIIKNIQYF. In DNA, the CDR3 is TGTGCCAGCAGTATTTCAGGGGGTATTATCAAAAACATTCAGTACTTC.

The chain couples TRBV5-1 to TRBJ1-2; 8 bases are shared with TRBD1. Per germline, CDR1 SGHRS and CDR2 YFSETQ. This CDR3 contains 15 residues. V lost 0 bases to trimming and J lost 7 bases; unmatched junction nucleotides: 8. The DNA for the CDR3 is TGCGCCAGCAGCTTGGATTCAGGGGGCGCGTCTGGCTACACCTTC. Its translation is CASSLDSGGASGYTF.

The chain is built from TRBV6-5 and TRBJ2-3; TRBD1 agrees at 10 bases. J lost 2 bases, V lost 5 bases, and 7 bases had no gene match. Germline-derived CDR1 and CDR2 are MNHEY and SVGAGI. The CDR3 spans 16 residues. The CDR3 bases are TGTGCCAGCAGTCCCCGGGACAGGGGATACACAGATACGCAGTATTTT. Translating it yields CASSPRDRGYTDTQYF.

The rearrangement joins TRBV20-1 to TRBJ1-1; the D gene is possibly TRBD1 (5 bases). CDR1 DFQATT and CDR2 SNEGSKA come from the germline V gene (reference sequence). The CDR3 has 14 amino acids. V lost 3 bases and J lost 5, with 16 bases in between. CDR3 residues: CSASAFQGGTEAFF. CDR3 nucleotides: TGCAGTGCTAGCGCCTTCCAGGGAGGGACTGAAGCTTTCTTT.

In DNA form, the CDR3 reads TGTGCCAGCAGCTCCGACATTCCCTATGGCTACACCTTC. Protein product: CASSSDIPYGYTF. The chain joins TRBV7-9 to TRBJ1-2; no firm D call. This CDR3 spans 13 amino acids. Per the germline V gene, CDR1 is SEHNR and CDR2 is FQNEAQ (reference sequence). The germline V and J ends were trimmed by 4 bases and 4 bases, with 10 bases remaining between them.

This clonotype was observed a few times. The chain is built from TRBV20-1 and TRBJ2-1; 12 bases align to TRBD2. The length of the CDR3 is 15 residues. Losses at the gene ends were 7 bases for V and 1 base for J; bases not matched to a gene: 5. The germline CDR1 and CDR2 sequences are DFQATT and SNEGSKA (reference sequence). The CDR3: CSVVGTSGSYNEQFF. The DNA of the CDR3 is TGCAGTGTTGTCGGGACTAGCGGGTCCTACAATGAGCAGTTCTTC.

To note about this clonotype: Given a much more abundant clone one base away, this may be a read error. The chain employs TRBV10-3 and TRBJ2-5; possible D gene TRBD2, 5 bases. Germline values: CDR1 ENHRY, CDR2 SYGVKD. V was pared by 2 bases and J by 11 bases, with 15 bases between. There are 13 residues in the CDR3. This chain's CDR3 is CAISERDYNEQYF. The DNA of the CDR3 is TGTGCCATCAGTGAGCGTGACTACAATGAGCAGTACTTC.

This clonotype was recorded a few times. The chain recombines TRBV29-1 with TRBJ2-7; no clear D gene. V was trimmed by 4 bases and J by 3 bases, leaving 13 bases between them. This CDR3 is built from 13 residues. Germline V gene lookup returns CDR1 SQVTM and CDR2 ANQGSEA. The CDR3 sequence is CSVVSGQLYEQYF. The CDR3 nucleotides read TGCAGCGTTGTATCGGGTCAGCTCTACGAGCAGTACTTC.

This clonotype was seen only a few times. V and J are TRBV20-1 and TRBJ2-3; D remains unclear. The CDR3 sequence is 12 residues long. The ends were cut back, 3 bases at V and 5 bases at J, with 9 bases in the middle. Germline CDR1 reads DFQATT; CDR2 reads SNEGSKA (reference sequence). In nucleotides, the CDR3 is TGCAGTGCTAGTGAAATAAGAGATACGCAGTATTTT. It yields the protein CSASEIRDTQYF.

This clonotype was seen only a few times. This CDR3 is CASSYTAMPLETQYF. The CDR3 coding sequence is TGTGCCAGCAGTTACACCGCCATGCCTCTAGAGACCCAGTACTTC. The V gene is TRBV6-5, the J gene TRBJ2-5; no definite D call. Trimming removed 2 bases at V and 4 bases at J, with 14 bases between. The CDR3 length is 15 residues. Germline V gene data show CDR1 as MNHEY and CDR2 as SVGAGI.

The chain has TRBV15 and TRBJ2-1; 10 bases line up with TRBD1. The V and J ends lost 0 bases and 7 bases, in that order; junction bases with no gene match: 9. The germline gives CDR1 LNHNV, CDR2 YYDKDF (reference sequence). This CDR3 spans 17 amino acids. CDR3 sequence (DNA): TGTGCCACCAGCAGAGATCATTTAGGGACAGGGGTGAATGAGCAGTTCTTC. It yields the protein CATSRDHLGTGVNEQFF.

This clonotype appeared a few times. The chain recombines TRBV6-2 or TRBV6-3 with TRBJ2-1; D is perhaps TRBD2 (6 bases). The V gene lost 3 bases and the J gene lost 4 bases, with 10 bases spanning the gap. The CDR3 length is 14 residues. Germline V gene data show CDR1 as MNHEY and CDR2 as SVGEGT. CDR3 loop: CASSYGGMYNEQFF. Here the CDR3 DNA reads TGTGCCAGCAGTTATGGGGGGATGTACAATGAGCAGTTCTTC.

This CDR3 reads CSASRVSITDTQYF. As DNA, the CDR3 is TGCAGTGCTAGTCGGGTCAGCATAACAGATACGCAGTATTTT. This chain links TRBV20-1 with TRBJ2-3; unclear D gene. V lost 3 bases, J lost 3 bases, and 13 bases lay in between. In germline, CDR1 is DFQATT, CDR2 SNEGSKA (reference sequence). The CDR3 is 14 amino acids.

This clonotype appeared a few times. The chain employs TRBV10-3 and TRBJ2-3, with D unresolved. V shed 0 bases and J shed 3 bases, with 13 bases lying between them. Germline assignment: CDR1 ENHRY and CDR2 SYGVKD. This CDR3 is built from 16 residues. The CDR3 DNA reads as TGTGCCATCAGTGAGTCGCAACGGGTTAAAACAGATACGCAGTATTTT. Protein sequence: CAISESQRVKTDTQYF.

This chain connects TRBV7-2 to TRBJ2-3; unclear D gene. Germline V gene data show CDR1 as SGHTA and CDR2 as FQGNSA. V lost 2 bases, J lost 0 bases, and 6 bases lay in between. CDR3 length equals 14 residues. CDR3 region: CASSLMLSTDTQYF. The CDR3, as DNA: TGTGCCAGCAGCTTAATGCTAAGCACAGATACGCAGTATTTT.

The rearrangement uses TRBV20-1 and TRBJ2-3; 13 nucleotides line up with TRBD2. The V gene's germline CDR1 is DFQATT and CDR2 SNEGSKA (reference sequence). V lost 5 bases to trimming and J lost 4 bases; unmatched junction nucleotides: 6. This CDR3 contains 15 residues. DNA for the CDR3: TGCAGTGCTCAACGACTAGCGGGGGGCCCAGATACGCAGTATTTT. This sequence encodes CSAQRLAGGPDTQYF.

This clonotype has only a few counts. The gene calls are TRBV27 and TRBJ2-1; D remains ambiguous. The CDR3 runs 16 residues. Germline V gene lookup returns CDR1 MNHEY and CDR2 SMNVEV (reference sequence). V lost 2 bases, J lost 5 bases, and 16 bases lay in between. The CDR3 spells CASSLPPGSRHNEQFF. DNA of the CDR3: TGTGCCAGCAGTTTACCGCCAGGATCACGCCACAATGAGCAGTTCTTC.

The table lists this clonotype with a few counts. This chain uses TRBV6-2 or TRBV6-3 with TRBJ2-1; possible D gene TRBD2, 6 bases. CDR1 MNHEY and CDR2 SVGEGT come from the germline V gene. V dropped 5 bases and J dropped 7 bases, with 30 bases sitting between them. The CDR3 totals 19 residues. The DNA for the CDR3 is TGTGCCAGCAGTCGAGACAACCGCCCGGGGGTTGGATGGGCGAATGAGCAGTTCTTC. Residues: CASSRDNRPGVGWANEQFF.

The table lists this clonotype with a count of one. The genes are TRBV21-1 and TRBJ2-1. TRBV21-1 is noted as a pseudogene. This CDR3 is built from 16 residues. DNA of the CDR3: TGTGCCAGCAGCCCTAGGCAGGGAGATACCTACAATGAGCAGTTCTTC. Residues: CASSPRQGDTYNEQFF.

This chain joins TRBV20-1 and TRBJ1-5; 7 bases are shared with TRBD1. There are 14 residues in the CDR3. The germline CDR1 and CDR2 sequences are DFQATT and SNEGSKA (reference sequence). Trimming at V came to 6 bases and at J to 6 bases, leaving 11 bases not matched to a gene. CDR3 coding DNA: TGCAGTGCCGTCGGGACAGCGGGCGGTCAGCCCCAGCATTTT. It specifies CSAVGTAGGQPQHF.

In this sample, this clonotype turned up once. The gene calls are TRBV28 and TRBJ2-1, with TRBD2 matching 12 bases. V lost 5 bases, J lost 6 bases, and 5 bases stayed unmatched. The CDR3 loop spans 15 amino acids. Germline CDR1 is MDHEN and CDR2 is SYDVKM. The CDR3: CASSPTSGRINEQFF. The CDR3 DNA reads TGTGCCAGCAGTCCGACTAGCGGGAGAATCAATGAGCAGTTCTTC.

In nucleotides, the CDR3 is TGTGCCAGCAGTTACAGGGGGCCCGGGATCCCTGATACGCAGTATTTT. Translating it yields CASSYRGPGIPDTQYF. The V gene is TRBV6-5, the J gene TRBJ2-3; 7 bases match TRBD1. This CDR3 contains 16 residues. The V and J ends lost 2 bases and 6 bases, in that order; junction bases with no gene match: 11. Germline assignment: CDR1 MNHEY and CDR2 SVGAGI.

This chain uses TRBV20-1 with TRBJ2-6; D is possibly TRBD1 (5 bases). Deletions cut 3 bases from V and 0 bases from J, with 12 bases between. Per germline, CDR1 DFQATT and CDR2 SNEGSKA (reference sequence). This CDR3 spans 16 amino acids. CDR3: CSASPGINSGANVLTF. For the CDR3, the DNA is TGCAGTGCTAGCCCAGGGATTAACTCTGGGGCCAACGTCCTGACTTTC.